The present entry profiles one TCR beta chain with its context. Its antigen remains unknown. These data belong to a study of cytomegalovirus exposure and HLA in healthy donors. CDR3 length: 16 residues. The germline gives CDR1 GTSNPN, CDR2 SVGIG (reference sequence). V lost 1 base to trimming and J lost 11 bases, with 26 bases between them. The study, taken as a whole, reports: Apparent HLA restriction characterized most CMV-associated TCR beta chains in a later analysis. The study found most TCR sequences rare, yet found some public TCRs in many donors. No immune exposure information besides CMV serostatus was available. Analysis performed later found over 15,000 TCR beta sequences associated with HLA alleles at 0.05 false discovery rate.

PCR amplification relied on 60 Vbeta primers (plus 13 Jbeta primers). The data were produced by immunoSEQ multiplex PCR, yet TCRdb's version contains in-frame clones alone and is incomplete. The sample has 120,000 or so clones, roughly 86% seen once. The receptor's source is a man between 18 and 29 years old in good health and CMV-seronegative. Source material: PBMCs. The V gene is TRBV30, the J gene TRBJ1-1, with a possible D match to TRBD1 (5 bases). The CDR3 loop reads CAWSAAGRWYYRVAFF. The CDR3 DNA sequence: TGTGCCTGGAGTGCGGCGGGGCGGTGGTATTATAGGGTGGCTTTCTTT. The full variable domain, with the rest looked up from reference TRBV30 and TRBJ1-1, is SQTIHQWPATLVQPVGSPLSLECTVEGTSNPNLYWYRQAAGRGLQLLFYSVGIGQISSEVPQNLSASRPQDRQFILSSKKLLLSDSGFYLCAWSAAGRWYYRVAFFGQGTRLTVV.